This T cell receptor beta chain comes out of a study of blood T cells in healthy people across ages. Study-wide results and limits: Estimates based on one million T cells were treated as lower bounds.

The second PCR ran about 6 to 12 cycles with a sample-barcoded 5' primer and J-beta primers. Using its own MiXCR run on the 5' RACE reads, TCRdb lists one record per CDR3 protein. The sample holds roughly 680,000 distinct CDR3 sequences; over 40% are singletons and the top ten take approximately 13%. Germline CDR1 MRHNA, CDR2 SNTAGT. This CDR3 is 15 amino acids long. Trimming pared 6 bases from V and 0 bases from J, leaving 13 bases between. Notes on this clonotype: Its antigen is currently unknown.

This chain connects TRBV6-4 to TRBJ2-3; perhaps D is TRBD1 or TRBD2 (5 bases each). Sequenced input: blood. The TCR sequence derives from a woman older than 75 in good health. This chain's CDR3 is CASSKQAGSTDTQYF. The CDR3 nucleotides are TGTGCCAGCAGCAAACAGGCGGGTAGCACAGATACGCAGTATTTT.